The 19 T cell receptor beta chains in this list originate from one sample, sequenced in a study of CD8 T cells in Susac syndrome. Reverse transcription of about 0.45 to 1 ug RNA was performed with random hexamers. TCRdb analysed the immunoSEQ multiplex PCR reads with MiXCR anew, one entry per CDR3 protein. The sample carries some 77,000 distinct CDR3 sequences, roughly 93% recorded once. The sample taken for sequencing was CD4+ T cells from PBMCs. These receptor sequences come from a human donor with Susac syndrome.

V usage is TRBV7-2 and J usage is TRBJ2-6, with 7 bases lining up with TRBD1. Germline V gene lookup returns CDR1 SGHTA and CDR2 FQGNSA. The CDR3 runs to 18 residues. With V trimmed by 3 bases and J by 0 bases, 8 bases remained unmatched. The DNA of the CDR3 is TGTGCCAGCAGCTTTAGGGGACAGAGACCCTCTGGGGCCAACGTCCTGACTTTC. The encoded protein is CASSFRGQRPSGANVLTF. Supplemented by reference TRBV7-2 and TRBJ2-6, the full variable domain reads GAGVSQSPSNKVTEKGKDVELRCDPISGHTALYWYRQSLGQGLEFLIYFQGNSAPDKSGLPSDRFSAERTGGSVSTLTIQRTQQEDSAVYLCASSFRGQRPSGANVLTFGAGSRLTVL.

V is TRBV4-1 and J is TRBJ2-1, with D perhaps matching TRBD2 (6 bases). Germline CDR1 is MGHRA and CDR2 is YSYEKL. CDR3 length: 17 amino acids. Trimming left V 3 bases short and J 0 bases short, with 15 bases between. CDR3 sequence (DNA): TGCGCCAGCAGCCAGCTCACTGCGGGGTTCTCCTACAATGAGCAGTTCTTC. Encoded protein: CASSQLTAGFSYNEQFF.

This chain uses TRBV19 with TRBJ2-5, with a possible D match to TRBD2 (7 bases). Between the trimmed V and J ends, which lost 10 bases and 2 bases, there was a span of 20 bases. The CDR3 totals 15 residues. Germline V CDR1 and CDR2: LNHDA, SQIVND (reference sequence). DNA for the CDR3: TGTGCCACCAGGGGAGGGATAGGGCTTCAAGAGACCCAGTACTTC. It specifies CATRGGIGLQETQYF.

The V call is TRBV7-9, the J call TRBJ2-7; possible D gene TRBD1, 5 bases. V lost 2 bases to trimming and J lost 2 bases, with 13 bases between them. Germline-derived CDR1 and CDR2 are SEHNR and FQNEAQ (reference sequence). The CDR3 is made up of 15 amino acids. CDR3 sequence: CASSLLRQSPYEQYF. CDR3 DNA: TGTGCCAGCAGCTTACTTCGACAGTCCCCCTACGAGCAGTACTTC.

This chain joins TRBV4-3 and TRBJ1-4, with 9 bases matching TRBD1. This CDR3 region has 17 residues. CDR1 is LGHNA, CDR2 YSLEER, per germline. Trimming took 1 base from V and 7 from J; bases not matched to a gene: 10. The CDR3 is CASSQGGPGQGREKLFF. For the CDR3, the DNA is TGCGCCAGCAGCCAAGGCGGCCCGGGACAGGGTCGTGAAAAACTGTTTTTT.

The chain carries TRBV13 and TRBJ2-2, with TRBD2 identical over 8 bases. The CDR3 covers 18 residues. Germline V gene data show CDR1 as PRHDT and CDR2 as FYEKMQ (reference sequence). With 7 bases clipped from V and 1 base from J, the junction kept 14 bases outside the gene matches. The CDR3, as DNA: TGTGCCAGCATCCCACAGCGCGGGCTAGCGGGGAACACCGGGGAGCTGTTTTTT. Its protein product is CASIPQRGLAGNTGELFF.

The count of this clonotype is one. The chain combines TRBV6-5 with TRBJ1-1, with TRBD1 matching over 7 bases. The CDR3 loop spans 11 amino acids. The germline gives CDR1 MNHEY, CDR2 SVGAGI. Trimming at V came to 5 bases and at J to 7 bases, leaving 1 base not matched to a gene. The CDR3 loop reads CASSTGVEAFF. The CDR3 DNA reads as TGTGCCAGCAGTACAGGGGTTGAAGCTTTCTTT.

The chain carries TRBV20-1 and TRBJ1-2, with D tentatively TRBD1 (5 bases). The CDR3 sequence is 13 residues long. V lost 4 bases and J lost 4, with 13 bases in between. Looked up from germline, CDR1 is DFQATT and CDR2 is SNEGSKA (reference sequence). The CDR3 bases are TGCAGTGCTAAGGCTGGGGGGTTCTATGGCTACACCTTC. Translating gives CSAKAGGFYGYTF.

This clonotype has only one observation. The CDR3 reads CASSYYRGHTGELFF. The DNA for the CDR3 is TGTGCCAGCAGCTACTACAGGGGGCACACCGGGGAGCTGTTTTTT. V and J are TRBV28 and TRBJ2-2; the match to TRBD1 covers 9 bases. The germline CDR1 and CDR2 sequences are MDHEN and SYDVKM. Trimming at V came to 6 bases and at J to 3 bases, leaving 5 bases not matched to a gene. The CDR3 has 15 amino acids.

V and J are TRBV5-1 and TRBJ2-3; tentatively, D is TRBD1 or TRBD2 (5 bases each). CDR1 and CDR2 from the germline V gene are SGHRS and YFSETQ. The length of the CDR3 is 13 residues. The V and J ends lost 4 bases and 4 bases respectively, with 10 bases between them. In DNA, the CDR3 is TGCGCCAGCAGCCCCGGGACCGCAGATACGCAGTATTTT. Translation gives CASSPGTADTQYF.

The genes are TRBV4-3 and TRBJ1-1; D uncertain. The CDR3 is 15 amino acids. V lost 1 base to trimming and J lost 6 bases, with 15 bases between them. Germline V lookup: CDR1 LGHNA, CDR2 YSLEER. CDR3 protein: CASSQVLAGDAEAFF. CDR3 nucleotides: TGCGCCAGCAGCCAAGTCTTGGCCGGAGACGCTGAAGCTTTCTTT.

This chain links TRBV7-9 with TRBJ1-4; weak D call: TRBD1 (5 bases). This CDR3 comprises 15 residues. Per germline, CDR1 SEHNR and CDR2 FQNEAQ (reference sequence). The V end lost 2 bases, the J end lost 5 bases, and 12 bases lay between the germline ends. The CDR3 nucleotides are TGTGCCAGCAGCTTAAATAGGGGACGGAATGAAAAACTGTTTTTT. Its translation is CASSLNRGRNEKLFF. The full variable domain, rest sourced from reference TRBV7-9 and TRBJ1-4, is DTGVSQNPRHKITKRGQNVTFRCDPISEHNRLYWYRQTLGQGPEFLTYFQNEAQLEKSRLLSDRFSAERPKGSFSTLEIQRTEQGDSAMYLCASSLNRGRNEKLFFGSGTQLSVL.

The chain has TRBV18 and TRBJ2-7; D ambiguous. The germline CDR1 and CDR2 sequences are KGHSH and LQKENI. Trimming left V 1 base short and J 5 bases short, with 12 bases between. The CDR3 has 14 residues. In DNA form, the CDR3 reads TGTGCCAGCTCACCACTTGGTCCGCCCCACGAGCAGTACTTC. This codes for CASSPLGPPHEQYF. The full variable domain, rest sourced from reference TRBV18 and TRBJ2-7, is NAGVMQNPRHLVRRRGQEARLRCSPMKGHSHVYWYRQLPEEGLKFMVYLQKENIIDESGMPKERFSAEFPKEGPSILRIQQVVRGDSAAYFCASSPLGPPHEQYFGPGTRLTVT.

J is TRBJ1-3 and V is TRBV29-1; possible D gene TRBD1, 6 bases. The CDR3 runs to 12 residues. Trimming cost V 7 bases and J 4 bases, with 11 bases left between them. CDR1 SQVTM and CDR2 ANQGSEA come from the germline V gene. The CDR3 coding sequence is TGCAGCGGACGGGGGCGGGGAAACACCATATATTTT. Translated, it gives CSGRGRGNTIYF.

This clonotype was seen just once. The chain combines TRBV12-3 or TRBV12-4 with TRBJ2-7; TRBD1 matches at 9 bases. V was pared by 8 bases and J by 4 bases, with 6 bases of the junction left unmatched. The CDR3 sequence is 13 residues long. CDR3 bases: TGTGCCAGCGGCACCGACAGGGGGTACGAGCAGTACTTC. It yields the protein CASGTDRGYEQYF.

The genes are TRBV2 and TRBJ1-1, with TRBD1 identical over 8 bases. There are 15 residues in the CDR3. V gave up 6 bases and J gave up 4 bases; unmatched junction bases: 10. CDR1 is SNHLY and CDR2 is FYNNEI in the germline V gene. CDR3 amino acids: CASSAWTGRGTEAFF. CDR3 in DNA: TGTGCCAGCAGCGCATGGACAGGGCGGGGCACTGAAGCTTTCTTT.

The sample holds a few counts of this clonotype. The chain links TRBV5-1 to TRBJ2-2; D possibly matches TRBD1 or TRBD2 (5 bases each). The length of the CDR3 is 16 residues. Germline-derived CDR1 and CDR2 are SGHRS and YFSETQ. The V end was cut by 5 bases, the J end by 2 bases, with 16 bases between. Written as DNA, the CDR3 is TGCGCCAGCAGATTAGCAGGGACCGAAAACACCGGGGAGCTGTTTTTT. Translating gives CASRLAGTENTGELFF.

This chain links TRBV7-6 with TRBJ2-3, with D hard to call. Trimming removed 1 base from V and 1 base from J, with 6 bases in between. CDR1 SGHVS and CDR2 FNYEAQ come from the germline V gene. This CDR3 region has 14 residues. CDR3 sequence (DNA): TGTGCCAGCAGCTTAGGGTCCGGCACAGATACGCAGTATTTT. Protein: CASSLGSGTDTQYF.

The chain is built from TRBV7-3 and TRBJ2-2; D is undetermined. This CDR3 is 14 amino acids long. CDR1 is SGHTA and CDR2 is FQGTGA in the germline V gene. V gave up 0 bases and J gave up 4 bases, with 6 bases separating them. CDR3 sequence reads: CASSLTFRTGELFF. For the CDR3, the DNA is TGTGCCAGCAGCTTAACGTTCCGCACCGGGGAGCTGTTTTTT.